Shown below are 9 T cell receptor beta chains from a single sample sequenced in a study of early T cells in non-severe SARS-CoV-2 infection. Via MiXCR, TCRdb re-called the 5' RACE reads, giving one row per CDR3 protein. In the table there are 60,000 to 85,000 distinct CDR3 sequences, 15% to 19% of which are singletons. Sequencing was done on a sample of whole blood. Receptors were obtained from an adult who was a healthcare worker with PCR-confirmed SARS-CoV-2 infection or an uninfected control (not recorded which).

This sequence joins TRBV3-1 and TRBJ2-1, with D uncertain. Trimming took 0 bases from V and 4 from J, leaving 19 bases between them. The CDR3 contains 18 residues. Germline CDR1 reads LGHDT; CDR2 reads YNNKEL (reference sequence). CDR3 protein: CASSQELGIRRQYNEQFF. The CDR3 region has the DNA TGTGCCAGCAGCCAAGAACTGGGGATTCGTCGGCAATACAATGAGCAGTTCTTC.

This clonotype was seen only a few times. The rearrangement uses TRBV9 and TRBJ2-7; TRBD1 is a possible D gene (6 bases). Germline CDR1 and CDR2: SGDLS and YYNGEE. Trimming took 3 bases from V and 0 from J, leaving 13 bases between them. The CDR3 covers 15 residues. CDR3 region: CASSGGRKSSYEQYF. Written as DNA, the CDR3 is TGTGCCAGCAGCGGGGGGCGGAAGAGCTCCTACGAGCAGTACTTC.

This clonotype turned up a few times. The CDR3 here is CASSLPSPLTYYGYTF. The CDR3 DNA reads as TGTGCCAGCAGTTTACCGTCTCCTTTAACCTACTATGGCTACACCTTC. The genes are TRBV28 and TRBJ1-2; unclear D gene. V lost 2 bases, J lost 3 bases, and 16 bases lay in between. Germline lookup yields CDR1 MDHEN and CDR2 SYDVKM. The CDR3 spans 16 residues.

The table lists this clonotype with a few counts. V and J are TRBV7-6 and TRBJ2-3; tentative D call: TRBD2 (5 bases). The CDR3 length is 15 residues. Germline V gene sequence: CDR1 SGHVS, CDR2 FNYEAQ. Between the trimmed V and J ends, which lost 1 base and 6 bases, there was a span of 14 bases. The CDR3 DNA follows: TGTGCCAGCAGCTTAGTTGCGAGCGGCCCCGATACGCAGTATTTT. Protein product: CASSLVASGPDTQYF.

This clonotype showed up just a few times. This rearrangement joins TRBV24-1 to TRBJ2-1; TRBD2 matches at 8 bases. The CDR3 length is 13 residues. Germline loops: CDR1 KGHDR, CDR2 SFDVKD. J was trimmed by 7 bases and V by 5 bases; bases with no gene match: 3. This CDR3 is CATSAVAGNEQFF. In DNA form, the CDR3 reads TGTGCCACCAGTGCAGTAGCGGGGAATGAGCAGTTCTTC.

This clonotype was seen more than once but under ten times. The chain joins TRBV5-1 to TRBJ1-1; no clear D. V was trimmed by 3 bases and J by 5 bases, leaving 11 bases between them. The CDR3 length is 13 residues. Per the germline V gene, CDR1 is SGHRS and CDR2 is YFSETQ. The CDR3 DNA reads TGCGCCAGCAGCTCTGACGGACGTACTGAAGCTTTCTTT. The encoded protein is CASSSDGRTEAFF.

The V gene is TRBV11-3, the J gene TRBJ2-3; no clear D gene. The V end lost 5 bases, the J end lost 6 bases, and 6 bases lay between the germline ends. CDR3 length: 11 residues. The germline CDR1 and CDR2 sequences are SGHNT and YENEEA. The CDR3 DNA is TGTGCCAGCAGCCACTTGGATACGCAGTATTTT. This translates into CASSHLDTQYF.

This clonotype showed up just a few times. This rearrangement joins TRBV9 to TRBJ2-3; D remains unclear. Germline CDR1 and CDR2: SGDLS and YYNGEE. Trimming shortened V by 2 bases and J by 0 bases, and 10 bases separated the two germline ends. This CDR3 contains 15 residues. This CDR3 is CASSVGSGSTDTQYF. The CDR3 nucleotides are TGTGCCAGCAGCGTGGGCTCAGGCAGCACAGATACGCAGTATTTT. Based on the CDR3 plus reference TRBV9 and TRBJ2-3, the full variable domain is DSGVTQTPKHLITATGQRVTLRCSPRSGDLSVYWYQQSLDQGLQFLIQYYNGEERAKGNILERFSAQQFPDLHSELNLSSLELGDSALYFCASSVGSGSTDTQYFGPGTRLTVL.

Many counts were recorded for this clonotype. V is TRBV5-8 and J is TRBJ1-5; tentatively, D is TRBD1 (6 bases). Trimming took 0 bases from V and 1 from J, leaving 20 bases between them. The CDR3 has 19 residues. Germline values: CDR1 SGHTS, CDR2 YDEGEE. CDR3 in amino acids: CASSLVVITGTGSNQPQHF. The CDR3 nucleotides are TGTGCCAGCAGCTTGGTAGTGATTACAGGGACTGGGAGCAATCAGCCCCAGCATTTT.